The 6 T cell receptor beta chains reported below all come from one sample, sequenced in a study of T cells in Graves' hyperthyroidism and ophthalmopathy. Authors of the study amplified TCR beta CDR3 regions from RNA transcripts. TCR CDR3 underwent first-round RT-PCR with the HTBI primer set. TCRdb ran MiXCR on the multiplex PCR reads and lists one entry per CDR3 protein. The table shows around 600,000 distinct CDR3 sequences, with around 15% occurring only once. Sequencing was performed on blood. These TCRs come from a woman in her forties with Graves' ophthalmopathy.

J is TRBJ2-2 and V is TRBV5-6; 12 bases align to TRBD1. Trimming cost V 0 bases and J 7 bases; bases outside gene matches: 7. The CDR3 extends over 17 amino acids. The V gene's germline CDR1 is SGHDT and CDR2 YYEEEE. The CDR3 nucleotides read TGTGCCAGCAGCTTGGTAGGCGGGACAGGGGGCCTCGGGGAGCTGTTTTTT. It encodes CASSLVGGTGGLGELFF.

The chain has TRBV27 and TRBJ2-1; 8 bases are a match to TRBD2. The V segment lost 3 bases and the J segment 5 bases; nucleotides outside the gene matches: 6. Germline CDR1 reads MNHEY; CDR2 reads SMNVEV (reference sequence). The CDR3 consists of 15 residues. CDR3 residues: CASSLAISGNNEQFF. CDR3 DNA sequence: TGTGCCAGCAGTTTGGCGATTAGCGGGAACAATGAGCAGTTCTTC.

J is TRBJ1-3 and V is TRBV29-1; TRBD1 agrees at 7 bases. Unmatched junction bases numbered 2, after V lost 6 bases and J lost 3 bases. CDR3 size: 12 residues. Germline V gene data show CDR1 as SQVTM and CDR2 as ANQGSEA. The CDR3 coding sequence is TGCAGCGTGAGGGGGCTTGGAAACACCATATATTTT. Translation gives CSVRGLGNTIYF.

V usage is TRBV11-2 and J usage is TRBJ2-3; D might be TRBD2 (6 bases). CDR3 size: 15 residues. Germline lookup yields CDR1 SGHAT and CDR2 FQNNGV. V gave up 5 bases and J gave up 4 bases, with 16 bases separating them. The DNA for the CDR3 is TGTGCCAGCAGCCCGAATCGACCTAGCGCAGATACGCAGTATTTT. Its translation is CASSPNRPSADTQYF.

This sequence joins TRBV6-6 and TRBJ1-3; D not certain. Per germline, CDR1 MNHNY and CDR2 SVGAGI (reference sequence). The CDR3 sequence is 18 residues long. Trimming shortened V by 0 bases and J by 0 bases, and 15 bases separated the two germline ends. The DNA of the CDR3 is TGTGCCAGCAGTTACTCGAGGCGAGCTTCAAGCTCTGGAAACACCATATATTTT. It encodes CASSYSRRASSSGNTIYF.

This clonotype was detected many times. The chain combines TRBV11-2 with TRBJ1-4; a possible D gene is TRBD1 (6 bases). Germline loops: CDR1 SGHAT, CDR2 FQNNGV. The V and J ends lost 4 bases and 10 bases respectively, with 16 bases between them. CDR3 length equals 14 residues. CDR3 DNA sequence: TGTGCCAGCAGCTCGGGACAAACCTCGGCAAAACTGTTTTTT. As protein: CASSSGQTSAKLFF. Together with reference TRBV11-2 and TRBJ1-4, the CDR3 gives the full variable domain: EAGVAQSPRYKIIEKRQSVAFWCNPISGHATLYWYQQILGQGPKLLIQFQNNGVVDDSQLPKDRFSAERLKGVDSTLKIQPAKLEDSAVYLCASSSGQTSAKLFFGSGTQLSVL.